This entry lists 10 T cell receptor beta chains sequenced from one sample in a study of identifying expanded T cells in peripheral blood. Repertoires were generated with immunoSEQ multiplex PCR, while TCRdb's copy carries only in-frame clones and drops some. The sample yields under 150,000 clones, around 84% seen once. Sequencing was done on a sample of blood. Source of these receptors: a person aged 18-70 years in good health.

This chain uses TRBV15 with TRBJ1-1; a weak D match, TRBD1 (5 bases). The CDR3 length is 15 residues. Germline V gene sequence: CDR1 LNHNV, CDR2 YYDKDF (reference sequence). V was shortened by 6 bases and J by 2 bases, with 16 bases between the two germline ends. The CDR3, as DNA: TGTGCCACCAGTGAACGAGTGGGGGGTAACACTGAAGCTTTCTTT. This sequence encodes CATSERVGGNTEAFF.

The gene calls are TRBV2 and TRBJ2-2, with 12 bases lining up with TRBD2. V shed 6 bases, J shed 6 bases, and the junction held 5 bases outside the gene matches. The CDR3 spans 15 residues. CDR1 and CDR2 from the germline V gene are SNHLY and FYNNEI. The CDR3 loop reads CASRVPSGGAGELFF. The CDR3 bases are TGTGCCAGCAGGGTTCCTAGCGGGGGGGCCGGGGAGCTGTTTTTT.

This chain joins TRBV11-2 and TRBJ2-1, with D perhaps matching TRBD2 (6 bases). The ends were cut back, 4 bases at V and 0 bases at J, with 16 bases in the middle. This CDR3 comprises 17 residues. The V gene's germline CDR1 is SGHAT and CDR2 FQNNGV. Written as DNA, the CDR3 is TGTGCCAGCAGCTGGAGGGGAAGTCCAGGCTCCTACAATGAGCAGTTCTTC. This encodes CASSWRGSPGSYNEQFF.

The CDR3 nucleotides are TGTGCCAGCTCACAACGCGGCACTGTAGAGTGGGACATTCAGTACTTC. It is translated as CASSQRGTVEWDIQYF. The chain carries TRBV18 and TRBJ2-4; no firm D call. The germline V gene has CDR1 KGHSH and CDR2 LQKENI. The CDR3 consists of 16 residues. V lost 4 bases and J lost 8, with 21 bases in between.

The chain combines TRBV5-6 with TRBJ1-1; TRBD1 matches at 7 bases. CDR1 SGHDT and CDR2 YYEEEE come from the germline V gene. CDR3 length: 14 residues. V lost 1 base and J lost 4; bases outside the gene matches: 4. CDR3 amino acids: CASSLNRGGTEAFF. As DNA, the CDR3 is TGTGCCAGCAGCTTGAACAGGGGTGGCACTGAAGCTTTCTTT.

The chain is built from TRBV2 and TRBJ1-1; unclear D gene. The V gene's germline CDR1 is SNHLY and CDR2 FYNNEI. Trimming removed 4 bases from V and 1 base from J, with 7 bases in between. There are 13 residues in the CDR3. CDR3 sequence (DNA): TGTGCCAGCAGTGTGTTGGGGAACACTGAAGCTTTCTTT. It yields the protein CASSVLGNTEAFF.

This rearrangement joins TRBV7-9 to TRBJ1-2; D gene uncertain. The CDR3 runs 16 residues. From germline, CDR1 is SEHNR and CDR2 FQNEAQ (reference sequence). Trimming pared 1 base from V and 4 bases from J, leaving 16 bases between. The CDR3 region has the DNA TGTGCCAGCAGCTTAGGGTTTACGGGTATCTCCTATGGCTACACCTTC. It yields the protein CASSLGFTGISYGYTF.

The chain links TRBV18 to TRBJ1-1; D remains ambiguous. V lost 2 bases to trimming and J lost 0 bases, with 13 bases between them. The CDR3 sequence is 16 residues long. The germline gives CDR1 KGHSH, CDR2 LQKENI. In nucleotides, the CDR3 is TGTGCCAGCTCACCAGGAGGCACACCTATGAACACTGAAGCTTTCTTT. This sequence encodes CASSPGGTPMNTEAFF.

The chain couples TRBV21-1 to TRBJ1-2; TRBD1 is taken as the D call from the table, unchecked against the DNA. TRBV21-1 is a known pseudogene. The CDR3 consists of 13 residues. The CDR3 DNA is TGTGCCAGCAGCACGGCTTACAGGGATGGCTACACCTTC. Translating it yields CASSTAYRDGYTF.

The J gene is TRBJ1-1, the V gene TRBV5-1, with TRBD1 matching 8 bases. Per germline, CDR1 SGHRS and CDR2 YFSETQ. The trim removed 3 bases at V and 1 base at J, leaving 2 bases unmatched. The CDR3 totals 14 residues. CDR3 sequence reads: CASSSTGGNTEAFF. CDR3 DNA: TGCGCCAGCAGCTCAACAGGGGGGAACACTGAAGCTTTCTTT.